This TCR beta chain was profiled in a study of shared clonotypes between healthy human individuals. Points from the study as a whole: What rarefaction showed was incomplete sorted-subset sequencing despite large depth.

The CDR3 has 16 amino acids. Germline CDR1 SGHRS, CDR2 YFSETQ. Trimming removed 2 bases from V and 2 bases from J; junction bases left unmatched: 6. The authors distributed each subset's genomic DNA evenly over several immunoSEQ plates. Roughly 200 ng DNA, tens of thousands of T cell genomes, went into each sorted-subset replicate PCR. The table came from immunoSEQ multiplex PCR; TCRdb's copy has only in-frame clones and leaves some out. This sample has about 2,200,000 clones, with approximately 94% found just once. CD45RO-negative CD8 cells positively selected for CCR7 made up the naive population, which excluded terminally differentiated effector memory CD45RA+ cells. With respect to this clone: Antigen: not known.

The clonotype originates from a young man in good health. Some clones in this sample may be carry-over from other donors' samples. The chain couples TRBV5-1 to TRBJ2-1; 8 nucleotides align to TRBD2. The sequenced sample was naive CD8+ T cells from PBMCs. CDR3 bases: TGCGCCAGCAGCTTCGCTAGCGGGTCGACCTACAATGAGCAGTTCTTC. This codes for CASSFASGSTYNEQFF.